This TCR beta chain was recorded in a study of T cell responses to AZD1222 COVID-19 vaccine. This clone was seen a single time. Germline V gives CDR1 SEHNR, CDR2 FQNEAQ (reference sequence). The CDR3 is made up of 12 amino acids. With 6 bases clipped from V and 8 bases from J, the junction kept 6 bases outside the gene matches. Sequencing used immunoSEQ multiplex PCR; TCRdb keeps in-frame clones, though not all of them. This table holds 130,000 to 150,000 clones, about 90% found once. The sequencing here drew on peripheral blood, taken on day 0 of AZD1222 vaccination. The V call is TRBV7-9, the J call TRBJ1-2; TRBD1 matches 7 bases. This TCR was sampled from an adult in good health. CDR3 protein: CASRPDRDGYTF. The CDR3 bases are TGTGCCAGCAGGCCTGACAGGGACGGCTACACCTTC.